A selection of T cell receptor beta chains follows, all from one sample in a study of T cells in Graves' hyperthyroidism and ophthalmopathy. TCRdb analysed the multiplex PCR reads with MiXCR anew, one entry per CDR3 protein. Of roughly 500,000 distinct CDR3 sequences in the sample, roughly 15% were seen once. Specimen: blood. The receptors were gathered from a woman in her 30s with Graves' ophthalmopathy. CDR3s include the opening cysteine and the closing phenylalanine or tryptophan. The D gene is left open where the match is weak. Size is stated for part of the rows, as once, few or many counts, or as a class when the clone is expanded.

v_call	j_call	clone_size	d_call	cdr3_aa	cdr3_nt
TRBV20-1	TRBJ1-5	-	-	CSASGPRGGDQPQHF	TGCAGTGCTAGCGGTCCCAGGGGCGGCGATCAGCCCCAGCATTTT
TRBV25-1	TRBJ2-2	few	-	CASSHGVTNTGELFF	TGTGCCAGCAGTCATGGCGTCACGAACACCGGGGAGCTGTTTTTT
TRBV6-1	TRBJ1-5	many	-	CASRSVPTPGQPQHF	TGTGCCAGCAGATCCGTCCCGACCCCCGGTCAGCCCCAGCATTTT
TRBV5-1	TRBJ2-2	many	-	CASSSIQSGELFF	TGCGCCAGCAGCTCAATCCAAAGCGGGGAGCTGTTTTTT
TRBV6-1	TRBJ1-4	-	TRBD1	CASSQTGDTNEKLFF	TGTGCCAGCAGTCAAACAGGGGATACTAATGAAAAACTGTTTTTT
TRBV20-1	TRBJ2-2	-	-	CSARRPTAGELFF	TGCAGTGCTAGAAGGCCAACCGCCGGGGAGCTGTTTTTT
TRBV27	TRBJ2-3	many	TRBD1	CASSSRDRSTDTQYF	TGTGCCAGCAGTAGCCGGGACAGAAGCACAGATACGCAGTATTTT
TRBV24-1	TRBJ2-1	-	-	CATSDRRTGGPIEQFF	TGTGCCACCAGTGACCGAAGGACCGGGGGGCCCATTGAGCAGTTCTTC
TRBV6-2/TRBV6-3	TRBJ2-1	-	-	CASKGLGRSAYNEQFF	TGTGCCAGCAAAGGACTCGGGAGATCGGCCTACAATGAGCAGTTCTTC
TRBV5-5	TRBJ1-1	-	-	CASSTRTGFEAFF	TGTGCCAGCAGCACCCGAACAGGGTTTGAAGCTTTCTTT
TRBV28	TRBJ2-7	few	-	CASSVAYEQYF	TGTGCCAGCAGCGTGGCCTACGAGCAGTACTTC
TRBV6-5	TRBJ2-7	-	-	CASSYSGGRERSFYEQYF	TGTGCCAGCAGTTACTCGGGAGGCCGAGAAAGGTCCTTCTACGAGCAGTACTTC
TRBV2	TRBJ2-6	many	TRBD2	CASRTSGVTFAPGANVLTF	TGTGCCAGCAGAACTAGCGGAGTGACGTTCGCGCCTGGGGCCAACGTCCTGACTTTC
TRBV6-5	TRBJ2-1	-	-	CASSHRNIDEQFF	TGTGCCAGCAGTCACCGGAACATTGATGAGCAGTTCTTC
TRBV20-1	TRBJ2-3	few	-	CSAPERLHTDTQYF	TGCAGTGCTCCCGAGAGACTTCACACAGATACGCAGTATTTT
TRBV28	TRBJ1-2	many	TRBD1	CASSLINGDRHGYTF	TGTGCCAGCAGTTTAATAAATGGGGACAGGCATGGCTACACCTTC
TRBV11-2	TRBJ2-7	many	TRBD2	CASGGLAGGSYEQYF	TGTGCCAGCGGGGGCTTAGCGGGAGGGAGCTACGAGCAGTACTTC
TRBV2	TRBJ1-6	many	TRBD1	CASRETGGYSPLHF	TGTGCCAGCAGAGAGACAGGGGGCTATTCACCCCTCCACTTT
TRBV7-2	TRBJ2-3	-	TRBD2	CASSFSGRDTQYF	TGTGCCAGCAGCTTTAGCGGGAGGGATACGCAGTATTTT